This T cell receptor (beta chain) came from a study of T cells in Graves' hyperthyroidism and ophthalmopathy. Whole-study results and caveats: Blood also showed most of the thyroid clonotypes that were expanded above 0.001.

RNA transcripts were the template for amplifying TCR beta CDR3 regions. The TCR CDR3 first-round RT-PCR relied on the HTBI primer set. One entry per CDR3 protein, called by TCRdb with MiXCR from the multiplex PCR reads. The sample includes over 150,000 distinct CDR3 sequences, approximately 16% seen only once; the top ten take about 50%. This CDR3 has 15 residues. CDR1 SGHAT and CDR2 FQNNGV come from the germline V gene. Trimming left V 5 bases short and J 1 base short, with 13 bases between. Ten or more counts support this clonotype. Antigen: not known. Material for sequencing was blood. The chain is built from TRBV11-2 and TRBJ2-3, with D maybe TRBD1 (6 bases). The clonotype was recovered from a woman aged 50 to 60 with Graves' hyperthyroidism. The CDR3 DNA sequence: TGTGCCAGCAGCCCTGACAGGCCTGGCACAGATACGCAGTATTTT. Its translation: CASSPDRPGTDTQYF. The full variable domain, its missing parts supplied by reference TRBV11-2 and TRBJ2-3, is EAGVAQSPRYKIIEKRQSVAFWCNPISGHATLYWYQQILGQGPKLLIQFQNNGVVDDSQLPKDRFSAERLKGVDSTLKIQPAKLEDSAVYLCASSPDRPGTDTQYFGPGTRLTVL.